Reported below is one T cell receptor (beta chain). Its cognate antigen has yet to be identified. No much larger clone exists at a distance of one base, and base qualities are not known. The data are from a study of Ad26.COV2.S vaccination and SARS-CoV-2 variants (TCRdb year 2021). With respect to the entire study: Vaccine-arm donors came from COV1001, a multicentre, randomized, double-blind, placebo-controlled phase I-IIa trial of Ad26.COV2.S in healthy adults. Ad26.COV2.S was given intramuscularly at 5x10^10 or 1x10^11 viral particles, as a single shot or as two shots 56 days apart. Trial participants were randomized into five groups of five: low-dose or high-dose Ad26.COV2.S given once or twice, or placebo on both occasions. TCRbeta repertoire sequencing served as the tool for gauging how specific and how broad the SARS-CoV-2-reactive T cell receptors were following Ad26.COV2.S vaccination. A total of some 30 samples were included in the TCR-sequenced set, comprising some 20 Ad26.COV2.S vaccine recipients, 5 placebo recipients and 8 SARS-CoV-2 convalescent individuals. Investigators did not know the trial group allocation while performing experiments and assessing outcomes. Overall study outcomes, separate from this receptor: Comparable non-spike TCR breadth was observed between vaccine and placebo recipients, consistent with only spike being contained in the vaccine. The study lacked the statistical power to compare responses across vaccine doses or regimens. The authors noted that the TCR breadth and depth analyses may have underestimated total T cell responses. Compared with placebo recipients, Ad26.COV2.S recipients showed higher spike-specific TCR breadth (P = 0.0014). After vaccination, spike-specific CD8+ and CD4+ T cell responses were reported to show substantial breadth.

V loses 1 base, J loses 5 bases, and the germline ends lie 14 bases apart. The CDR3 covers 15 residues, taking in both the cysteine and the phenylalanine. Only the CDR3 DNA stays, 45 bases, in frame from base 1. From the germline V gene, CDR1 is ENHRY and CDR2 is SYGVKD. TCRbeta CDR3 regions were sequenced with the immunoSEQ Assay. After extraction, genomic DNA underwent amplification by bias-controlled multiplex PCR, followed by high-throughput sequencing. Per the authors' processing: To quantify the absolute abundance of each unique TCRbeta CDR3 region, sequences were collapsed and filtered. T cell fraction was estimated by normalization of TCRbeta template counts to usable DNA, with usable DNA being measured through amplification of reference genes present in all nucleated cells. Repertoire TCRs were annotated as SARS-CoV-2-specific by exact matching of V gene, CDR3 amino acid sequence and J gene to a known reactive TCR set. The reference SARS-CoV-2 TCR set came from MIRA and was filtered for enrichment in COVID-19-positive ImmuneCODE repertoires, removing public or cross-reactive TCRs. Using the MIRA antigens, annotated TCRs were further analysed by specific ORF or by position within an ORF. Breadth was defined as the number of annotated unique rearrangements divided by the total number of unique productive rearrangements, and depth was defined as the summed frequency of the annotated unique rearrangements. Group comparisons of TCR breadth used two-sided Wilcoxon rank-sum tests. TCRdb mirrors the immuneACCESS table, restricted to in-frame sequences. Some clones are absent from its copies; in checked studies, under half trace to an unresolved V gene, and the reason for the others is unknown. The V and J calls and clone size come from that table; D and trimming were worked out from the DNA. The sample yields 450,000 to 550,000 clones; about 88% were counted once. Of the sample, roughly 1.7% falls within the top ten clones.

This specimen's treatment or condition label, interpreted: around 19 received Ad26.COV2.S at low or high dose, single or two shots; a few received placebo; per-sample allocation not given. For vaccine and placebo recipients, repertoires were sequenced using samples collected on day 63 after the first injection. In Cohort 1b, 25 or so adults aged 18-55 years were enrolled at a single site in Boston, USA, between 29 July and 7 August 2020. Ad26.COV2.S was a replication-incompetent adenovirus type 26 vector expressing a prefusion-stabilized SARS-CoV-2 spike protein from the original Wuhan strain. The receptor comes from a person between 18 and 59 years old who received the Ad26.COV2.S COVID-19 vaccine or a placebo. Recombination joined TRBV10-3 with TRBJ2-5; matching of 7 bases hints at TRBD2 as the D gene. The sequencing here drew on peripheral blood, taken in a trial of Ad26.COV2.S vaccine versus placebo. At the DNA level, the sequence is TGTGCCATCAGTGAGTGGGAGGGGGGGGCCGAGACCCAGTACTTC. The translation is CAISEWEGGAETQYF.